The text below deals with one T cell receptor beta chain. Each of the donors was a healthy bone marrow donor. These data are taken from a study of cytomegalovirus exposure and HLA in healthy donors. V shed 3 bases and J 3 bases; nucleotides not matched to a gene: 4. This CDR3 has 15 amino acids. The germline gives CDR1 MDHEN, CDR2 SYDVKM. The PCR used 60 Vbeta and 13 Jbeta primers. The assay was immunoSEQ multiplex PCR, and TCRdb's table has in-frame clones only and misses some. Found here are under 300,000 clones, roughly two thirds of them singletons; the top ten hold about 2.2%. The sequenced sample consisted of PBMCs. The TCR was taken from a female donor in good health and CMV-seronegative. The chain uses TRBV28 and TRBJ2-4; 8 nucleotides match TRBD1. For the CDR3, the DNA is TGTGCCAGCAGTTTTCAGGGGGCGGGCAAAAACATTCAGTACTTC. Its protein is CASSFQGAGKNIQYF.